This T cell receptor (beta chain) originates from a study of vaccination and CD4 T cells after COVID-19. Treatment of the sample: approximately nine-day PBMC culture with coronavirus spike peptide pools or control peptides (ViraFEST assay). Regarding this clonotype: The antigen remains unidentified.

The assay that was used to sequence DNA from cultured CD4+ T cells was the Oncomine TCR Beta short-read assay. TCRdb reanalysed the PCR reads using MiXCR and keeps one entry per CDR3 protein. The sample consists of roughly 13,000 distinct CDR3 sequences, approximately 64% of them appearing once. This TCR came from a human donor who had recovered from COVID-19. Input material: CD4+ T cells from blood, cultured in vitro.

The CDR3 nucleotides are TGTGCCAGCAGCCGGAGGACAGGGGACTATGGCTACACCTTC. Translation: CASSRRTGDYGYTF. The chain links TRBV5-8 to TRBJ1-2; 9 nucleotides align to TRBD1. The CDR3 sequence is 14 residues long. Losses at the gene ends were 4 bases for V and 3 bases for J; bases not matched to a gene: 4. The germline CDR1 and CDR2 sequences are SGHTS and YDEGEE.